This TCR beta chain was identified in a study of persistence of HIV-infected CD4 T cells (dated by TCRdb to the early 2020s). Study-wide context: The study isolated CMV- and HIV-1 Gag-responding CD4+ T cells from ART-treated individuals to examine antigen-driven clonal expansion of HIV-1-infected cells. TCRbeta sequencing assessed the clonality of all cells in each sorted population, while proviral sequencing assessed the clonality of infected cells. The TCR cluster analysis across participants included under ten participants for CMV and more than five participants for Gag. The median time the participants had spent on suppressive ART was eight to nine years. Peripheral blood samples of up to about 180 mL were collected at multiple time points, except for two participants, who underwent leukapheresis at a single time point.

Trimming costs V 4 bases and J 5 bases, and their ends lie 20 bases apart. The germline V gene (reference sequence) supplies CDR1 LNHDA and CDR2 SQIVND. There are 16 amino acids in the CDR3, from cysteine to phenylalanine inclusive. Only the CDR3 portion is preserved as DNA: 48 bases, with reading frame beginning at the first base. The treatment or condition label here, explained by the study, means: suppressive antiretroviral therapy. Lysates of CMV-infected fibroblasts were used at 10 ug/mL for cell stimulation. Memory populations depleted of antigen-responding cells were obtained by sorting nonresponding CD40L-negative CD69-negative CD45RO-high memory CD4+ T cells. HIV-1-infected adults in whom suppressive ART had been started during chronic infection were enrolled as participants. Participants had undetectable plasma HIV-1 RNA below 50 copies/mL for at least 4 years. To be included, participants needed a CD4+ T cell count above 400 cells/uL and a positive CMV serology. Before stimulation, PBMCs were isolated using density centrifugation and then depleted of CD8+ T cells. For approximately 18 hours, the CD8-depleted PBMCs were stimulated with anti-CD28/CD49d costimulation, a CD40-blocking antibody, and enfuvirtide to prevent new infections. Cell sorting was done on a Beckman Coulter MoFlo Legacy or XDP sorter, and dead cells were excluded with propidium iodide. Genomic DNA was extracted with the QIAamp DNA Mini Kit for samples above one million cells, otherwise with the Quick-DNA Microprep Kit.

Results the study describes overall, beyond this receptor: Antigen-responding cells were enriched for degenerate expanded CDR3beta sequences, which suggests convergent selection of CD4+ responses to CMV and Gag. Bulk TCR analyses could not be restricted to the rare CMV-responding cells that actually carried HIV-1 proviruses. The study involved few individuals and tested only a limited range of antigens. Within the same sorted populations, TCR oligoclonality correlated with proviral oligoclonality. TCRbeta richness in CMV- and Gag-responding cells was significantly lower than in anti-CD3/anti-CD28-responding cells; CMV-responding cells had higher oligoclonality than CD3/CD28-stimulated and Gag-responding cells.

As regards this clone: Its binding antigen is unknown. There are no base qualities to consult, and no much larger clone falls within one base.

The immunoSEQ hsTCRB assay version 4, run in survey mode, was used to sequence TCRbeta repertoires from genomic DNA. Genomic DNA was diluted to 7.5 to 10 ng/uL, and up to roughly 1 ug per sample was used for TCRbeta sequencing. Under the source paper's analysis protocol: TCRbeta data analysis was done in ImmunoSeq Analyzer 3.0, and diversity was calculated on productive nucleotide rearrangements. Lower-bound TCR diversity was estimated with the improved Chao index, and clonality with the Gini coefficient using the Immunarch R package. Different nucleotide rearrangements encoding the same CDR3beta amino acid sequence were counted as distinct clonotypes. Differential abundance analysis identified TCRbeta sequences significantly enriched in antigen-responding cells relative to anti-CD3/anti-CD28-activated cells. Using predicted peptide-MHC specificity as the basis, GLIPH2 grouped TCRs into clusters, both for each participant individually and for the merged data sets that combined participants. TCRdb stores this immuneACCESS table with in-frame sequences only. Part of the clones is absent; in the studies checked, under half of the shortfall reflects unresolved V genes, and no reason is known for the rest. V, J and clone size are those of that table, while D and trimming were read from the DNA. The sample has 40,000 to 50,000 clones on record, around 75% of them singletons. The ten largest clones add up to 3% of the sample.

This chain joins TRBV19 to TRBJ1-1; the best D guess is TRBD1, with 6 bases matching. The source of this sequence is an adult man with HIV who was CMV-seropositive. The input for sequencing was CD4+ T cells sorted from PBMCs after roughly 18-hour stimulation, taken from a patient who received antiretroviral therapy. The intended sense of this specimen's cell subset or site label: CD40L-CD69- CD45RO-high memory CD4 T cells not responding to CMV lysate. The nucleotides read TGTGCCAGTAGTACCCTCCGACAGGCAGGCGAGACTGAAGCTTTCTTT. This yields the protein CASSTLRQAGETEAFF. The full variable domain, completed from the reference TRBV19 and TRBJ1-1 proteins outside the CDR3, reads DGGITQSPKYLFRKEGQNVTLSCEQNLNHDAMYWYRQDPGQGLRLIYYSQIVNDFQKGDIAEGYSVSREKKESFPLTVTSAQKNPTAFYLCASSTLRQAGETEAFFGQGTRLTVV.